Listed here is a single TCR beta chain. Antigen: not known. This entry is derived from a study of identifying expanded T cells in peripheral blood. Findings and limits, study-wide: Variance in clone template counts between approximately two-week samples significantly increased with total template count across all healthy donors. About 1.2 clones differed between technical replicates, versus about 15 and 19 over time.

Sequencing was performed with immunoSEQ multiplex PCR; in TCRdb, only in-frame clones are kept and a portion is missing. The table shows more than 85,000 clones, with 88% occurring only once. Trimming stripped 3 bases from V and 7 bases from J, with 18 bases between. From germline, CDR1 is SQVTM and CDR2 ANQGSEA. This CDR3 region has 14 residues. The origin of this receptor is a person aged 18 to 75 in good health. Sequenced material: blood. The gene calls are TRBV29-1 and TRBJ2-5; the D call may be TRBD1 or TRBD2 (5 bases each). The CDR3 loop is CSVDWNGQGVTQYF. CDR3 coding DNA: TGCAGCGTTGATTGGAACGGGCAGGGAGTGACCCAGTACTTC.